These T cell receptor beta chains were read from a single sample in a study of T-cell reconstitution after alpha-beta-depleted transplantation in children. TCRdb reanalysed the PCR reads using MiXCR and keeps one entry per CDR3 protein. The sample lists around 440,000 distinct CDR3 sequences; around 15% were seen once. Here the sequenced sample was PBMCs, mostly from graft donor cells, taken 360 days after TCRalphabeta/CD19-depleted stem cell transplant. The receptors shown here come from a boy under three years old who had a stem cell transplant for Wiskott-Aldrich syndrome, so the T cells may come from the graft donor. Both conserved end residues are part of each CDR3. A D gene is named only where the DNA matches it firmly. Only some rows state a clone size, as once, few, many or a class for expanded clones.

TGTGCCAGCAGTCTTTCCCGCTCCTACAATGAGCAGTTCTTC	CASSLSRSYNEQFF	many	TRBV6-2/TRBV6-3	TRBJ2-1	-
TGTGCCAGCAGTGGGATAGTCCCGAACACCGGGGAGCTGTTTTTT	CASSGIVPNTGELFF	-	TRBV2	TRBJ2-2	-
TGCAGTGCTAGAAACAGGAATGCCTACGAGCAGTACTTC	CSARNRNAYEQYF	few	TRBV20-1	TRBJ2-7	-
TGTGCCATCAGTGAGTCCGGGGGCGCCCCAGATACGCAGTATTTT	CAISESGGAPDTQYF	-	TRBV10-3	TRBJ2-3	-
TGCGCCAGCAGTGAGTTAGTGGAGACCGGGGAGCTGTTTTTT	CASSELVETGELFF	-	TRBV10-2	TRBJ2-2	-
TGTGCCAGCAGCTTTAACAGGGTAAATCAGCCCCAGCATTTT	CASSFNRVNQPQHF	-	TRBV7-8	TRBJ1-5	-
TGCGCCAGCAGCTGGGGACTAGCGCCATACAATGAGCAGTTCTTC	CASSWGLAPYNEQFF	-	TRBV5-1	TRBJ2-1	TRBD2
TGTGCCAGCAGCTTTCGGGACTGGTACAATGAGCAGTTCTTC	CASSFRDWYNEQFF	-	TRBV9	TRBJ2-1	-
TGTGCCTGGAGTCGGTGGGGACGGTTGTACCAAGAGACCCAGTACTTC	CAWSRWGRLYQETQYF	-	TRBV30	TRBJ2-5	-
TGTGCCAGCAGTTTCCTCACAGTAGCCAAAAACATTCAGTACTTC	CASSFLTVAKNIQYF	-	TRBV12-3/TRBV12-4	TRBJ2-4	-
TGTGCCAGCAGTCCGGGACCTAGCTCCTACAATGAGCAGTTCTTC	CASSPGPSSYNEQFF	many	TRBV7-9	TRBJ2-1	-
TGCGCCAGCAGTGAACGGACTAGCAAGAGCTCTGGGGCCAACGTCCTGACTTTC	CASSERTSKSSGANVLTF	-	TRBV10-2	TRBJ2-6	TRBD2
TGCGCCAGCAGCTTGAGGGCTAGCGGGGGTTCCAATGAGCAGTTCTTC	CASSLRASGGSNEQFF	few	TRBV5-1	TRBJ2-1	TRBD2
TGTGCCAGCAGCTACGGTGGCGGGAGTTACGAGCAGTACTTC	CASSYGGGSYEQYF	many	TRBV7-9	TRBJ2-7	TRBD2
TGTGCCACCAGCAGAGAGCAGCGGGGAACCGGGGAGCTGTTTTTT	CATSREQRGTGELFF	-	TRBV15	TRBJ2-2	TRBD2
TGTGCCACTAGCCCTAGACAGAATACCTACAATGAGCAGTTCTTC	CATSPRQNTYNEQFF	-	TRBV6-2/TRBV6-3	TRBJ2-1	-
TGTGCCAGCAGCTTAGGCCTAAGGACAGGGGGCGATGGCTACACCTTC	CASSLGLRTGGDGYTF	-	TRBV13	TRBJ1-2	TRBD1
TGCGCCAGCAGCGGGACAACAACGGCGGGAAAAGTTAGCTACGAGCAGTACTTC	CASSGTTTAGKVSYEQYF	few	TRBV5-1	TRBJ2-7	-
TGCGCCAGCAGCCCCGGCGCGCTAGCGATCTCCACCGGGGAGCTGTTTTTT	CASSPGALAISTGELFF	many	TRBV5-1	TRBJ2-2	-
TGCGCCAGCAGCCTTACCGGGACAACCATTGACACTGAAGCTTTCTTT	CASSLTGTTIDTEAFF	-	TRBV4-1	TRBJ1-1	-